Listed below are T cell receptor beta chains from one sample, sequenced in a study of identical twins. TCRdb re-analysed the 5' RACE reads in MiXCR, keeping a single row per CDR3 protein. The table lists roughly 230,000 distinct CDR3 sequences, about 8.9% of them singletons. The same data also went into a second study, on yellow fever vaccine responses in identical twins.

The material sequenced was CD8+ T cells sorted from blood. The receptors were gathered from a woman between 18 and 29 years old in good health. Both conserved end residues are part of each CDR3. D genes are given only for firm matches. Clone sizes are given selectively: once, few, many, or a class where the clone is expanded.

clone_size d_call j_call v_call cdr3_nt cdr3_aa
many - TRBJ1-1 TRBV6-2/TRBV6-3 TGTGCCATACAACAGGGTATTATGAACACTGAAGCTTTCTTT CAIQQGIMNTEAFF
- TRBD2 TRBJ2-3 TRBV12-3/TRBV12-4 TGTGCCAGCAGTAGGGGACGGCGGGAGGCCAGCACAGATACGCAGTATTTT CASSRGRREASTDTQYF
- - TRBJ1-2 TRBV28 TGTGCCAGCAGTTTTTTCCAGGGGTCACCATATGGCTACACCTTC CASSFFQGSPYGYTF
- - TRBJ2-1 TRBV7-8 TGTGCCAGCAGCTTAGTGACCTCAGGGGTGCATGAGCAGTTCTTC CASSLVTSGVHEQFF
few - TRBJ2-6 TRBV29-1 TGCAGCGTTGTTAGAGGGTCAGGCTCTGGGGCCAACGTCCTGACTTTC CSVVRGSGSGANVLTF
few - TRBJ1-2 TRBV29-1 TGCAGCGTTGAAGACAGAAACTATGGCTACACCTTC CSVEDRNYGYTF
many - TRBJ2-3 TRBV9 TGTGCCAGCAGCAGGGGAGACAGTCCAAGCACAGATACGCAGTATTTT CASSRGDSPSTDTQYF
- TRBD2 TRBJ2-3 TRBV27 TGTGCCAGCAGACCGATAGCGGGAGGGGCGGTAGCAACAGATACGCAGTATTTT CASRPIAGGAVATDTQYF
- - TRBJ2-7 TRBV12-3/TRBV12-4 TGTGCCCGCAAGCAATCAGGGGCCCGAAATAAGGGTTCCTACGAGCAGTACTTC CARKQSGARNKGSYEQYF
- TRBD2 TRBJ2-7 TRBV4-1 TGCGCCAGCAGCCAAGTCCCAGAGAGCGGGAGGTACGAGCAGTACTTC CASSQVPESGRYEQYF
- TRBD2 TRBJ2-1 TRBV9 TGTGCCAGCAGCGTAGCTAGCGGGGGGGTAAATGAGCAGTTCTTC CASSVASGGVNEQFF
many - TRBJ2-7 TRBV7-2 TGTGCCAGCAGCTTACTTGGAAATTACGAGCAGTACTTC CASSLLGNYEQYF
many - TRBJ2-1 TRBV6-5 TGTGCCAGCAGTTACAGTGGGGATGAGCAGTTCTTC CASSYSGDEQFF
many TRBD1 TRBJ2-3 TRBV6-4 TGTGCCAGCAGTGATAGGACAGGAGGCACAGATACGCAGTATTTT CASSDRTGGTDTQYF
few TRBD2 TRBJ2-3 TRBV11-2 TGTGCCAGCAGCTTTCGGGCTAGCGGGGCCACAGATACGCAGTATTTT CASSFRASGATDTQYF
- TRBD2 TRBJ2-5 TRBV7-9 TGTGCCAGCAGCTTAGTTGCGGGGGTACAAGAGACCCAGTACTTC CASSLVAGVQETQYF
many - TRBJ2-7 TRBV11-2 TGTGCCAGCAGCTTAGTAGAGGGGCCCTACGAGCAGTACTTC CASSLVEGPYEQYF
many TRBD1 TRBJ2-3 TRBV6-2/TRBV6-3 TGTGCCAGCAGTGACAGGGAAACGCGCACAGATACGCAGTATTTT CASSDRETRTDTQYF
- - TRBJ2-3 TRBV27 TGTGCCAGCAGTCTTTCTGCAAGTGAGCCGGATACGCAGTATTTT CASSLSASEPDTQYF
- TRBD2 TRBJ2-5 TRBV7-2 TGTGCCAGCAGCTCCCTAGCGGGGGCCCTCTCGGAGACCCAGTACTTC CASSSLAGALSETQYF
many - TRBJ2-1 TRBV29-1 TGCAGCGTTGACAACAGTGAGAGGCTGACCTACAATGAGCAGTTCTTC CSVDNSERLTYNEQFF
- TRBD1 TRBJ1-1 TRBV7-3 TGTGCCAGCAGCGGTACAGGGGGACGTTATAACACTGAAGCTTTCTTT CASSGTGGRYNTEAFF
few - TRBJ2-5 TRBV28 TGTGCCAGCAGCTACCCCTGGGAGACCCAGTACTTC CASSYPWETQYF
many - TRBJ2-1 TRBV7-2 TGTGCCAGCGTAAAAGCTTACAATGAGCAGTTCTTC CASVKAYNEQFF
few - TRBJ2-1 TRBV29-1 TGCAGCGTTCCCTTAGTGGAGCAGTTCTTC CSVPLVEQFF
few TRBD1 TRBJ2-6 TRBV11-2 TGTGCCAGCCCGAACTACCGGGACAGTGTCTCTGGGGCCAACGTCCTGACTTTC CASPNYRDSVSGANVLTF
few TRBD2 TRBJ2-1 TRBV4-2 TGTGCCAGCAGCCAAGCGGCTAGCGGGGGGGCGTTGTCCTACAATGAGCAGTTCTTC CASSQAASGGALSYNEQFF
few - TRBJ1-2 TRBV6-5 TGTGCCAGCAGTTACTCGACAGGACTTACTGGCTACACCTTC CASSYSTGLTGYTF
few - TRBJ2-1 TRBV2 TGTGCCAGCACCCGGGACAATGAGCAGTTCTTC CASTRDNEQFF
few - TRBJ2-1 TRBV27 TGTGCCAGCAGTTTAGGGACCCGCCCCTACAATGAGCAGTTCTTC CASSLGTRPYNEQFF
few TRBD2 TRBJ2-7 TRBV4-3 TGCGCCAGCAGCCAGTCTAGCGGGTCCTACGAGCAGTACTTC CASSQSSGSYEQYF
few - TRBJ2-3 TRBV6-4 TGTGCCAGCAGGGACAGGGGACTAGCAACAGATACGCAGTATTTT CASRDRGLATDTQYF
- - TRBJ1-6 TRBV19 TGTGCCAGTACTATGGACGGACCGAGCTCCTATAATTCACCCCTCCACTTT CASTMDGPSSYNSPLHF
many - TRBJ2-3 TRBV15 TGTGCCACCAGCAGAGATTCCCTAGGGTTAGCAGATACGCAGTATTTT CATSRDSLGLADTQYF
few - TRBJ1-5 TRBV12-3/TRBV12-4 TGTGCCAGCAGTTTTATGGGAGACCAGCCCCAGCATTTT CASSFMGDQPQHF
- - TRBJ2-7 TRBV7-8 TGTGCCAGCAGCCTAAGTTCGTTGGGTTCATACGAGCAGTACTTC CASSLSSLGSYEQYF
many - TRBJ1-5 TRBV4-1 TGCGCCAGCAGCCGGGGCCGGCGGCAGCCCCAGCATTTT CASSRGRRQPQHF
few TRBD1 TRBJ2-1 TRBV6-1 TGTGCCAGCAGTCCGCCACAGGGGGCGGGGTACAATGAGCAGTTCTTC CASSPPQGAGYNEQFF
many TRBD2 TRBJ2-1 TRBV4-1 TGCGCCAGCAGCCAAGATATAGCGGGGAACTACAATGAGCAGTTCTTC CASSQDIAGNYNEQFF
- - TRBJ2-3 TRBV24-1 TGTGCCACCAGTGATTTCGACCGCCCCGGGGGTACGCAGTATTTT CATSDFDRPGGTQYF
few - TRBJ1-1 TRBV11-1 TGTGCCAGCAGCACAAGTGGGGGAAGCACTGAAGCTTTCTTT CASSTSGGSTEAFF
many TRBD2 TRBJ2-2 TRBV6-5 TGTGCCAGCAGTTACCCTGCAGGGAGGGACACCGGGGAGCTGTTTTTT CASSYPAGRDTGELFF
many - TRBJ2-1 TRBV12-3/TRBV12-4 TGTGCCAGCAGTCCCAGTCTGGGAGAGCAGTTCTTC CASSPSLGEQFF
few - TRBJ2-5 TRBV27 TGTGCCAGCAGTGAGGGGGGGAGAGAGACCCAGTACTTC CASSEGGRETQYF